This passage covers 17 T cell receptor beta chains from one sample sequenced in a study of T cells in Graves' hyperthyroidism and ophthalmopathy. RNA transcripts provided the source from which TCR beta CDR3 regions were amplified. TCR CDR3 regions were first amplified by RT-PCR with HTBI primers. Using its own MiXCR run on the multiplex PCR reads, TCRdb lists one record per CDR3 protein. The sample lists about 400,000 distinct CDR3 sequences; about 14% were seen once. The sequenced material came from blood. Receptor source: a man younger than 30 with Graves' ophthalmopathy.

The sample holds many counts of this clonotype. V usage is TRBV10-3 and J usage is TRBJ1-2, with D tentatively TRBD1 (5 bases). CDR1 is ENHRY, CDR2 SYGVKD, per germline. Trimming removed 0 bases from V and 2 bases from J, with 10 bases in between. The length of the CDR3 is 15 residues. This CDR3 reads CAISESGGANYGYTF. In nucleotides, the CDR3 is TGTGCCATCAGTGAGTCGGGGGGTGCCAACTATGGCTACACCTTC.

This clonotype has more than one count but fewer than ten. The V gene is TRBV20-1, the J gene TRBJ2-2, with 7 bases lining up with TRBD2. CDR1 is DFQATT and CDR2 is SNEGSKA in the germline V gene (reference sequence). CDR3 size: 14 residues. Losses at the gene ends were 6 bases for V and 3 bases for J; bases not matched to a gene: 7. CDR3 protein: CSAPGTTDTGELFF. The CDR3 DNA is TGCAGTGCACCCGGGACTACCGACACCGGGGAGCTGTTTTTT.

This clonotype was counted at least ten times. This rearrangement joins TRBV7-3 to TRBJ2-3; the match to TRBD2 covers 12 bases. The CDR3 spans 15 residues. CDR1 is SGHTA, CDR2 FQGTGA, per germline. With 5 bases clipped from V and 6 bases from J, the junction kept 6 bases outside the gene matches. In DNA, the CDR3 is TGTGCCAGCAGCCTGGGACTAGCGGGTATCGATACGCAGTATTTT. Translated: CASSLGLAGIDTQYF.

The CDR3 region has the DNA TGTGCCAGCAGCCAACTAGCGGGAGGGTTCAGCAAAAACATTCAGTACTTC. This gives the protein CASSQLAGGFSKNIQYF. J is TRBJ2-4 and V is TRBV7-2, with 13 bases lining up with TRBD2. Germline V gives CDR1 SGHTA, CDR2 FQGNSA. The CDR3 contains 17 residues. With V trimmed by 5 bases and J by 3 bases, 7 bases remained unmatched.

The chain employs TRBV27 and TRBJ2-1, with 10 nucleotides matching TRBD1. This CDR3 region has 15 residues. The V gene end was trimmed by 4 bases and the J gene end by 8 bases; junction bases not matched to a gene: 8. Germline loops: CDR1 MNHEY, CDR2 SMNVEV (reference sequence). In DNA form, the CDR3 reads TGTGCCAGCAGTTCCCGGGACAGGGGTTTGGATGAGCAGTTCTTC. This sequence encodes CASSSRDRGLDEQFF.

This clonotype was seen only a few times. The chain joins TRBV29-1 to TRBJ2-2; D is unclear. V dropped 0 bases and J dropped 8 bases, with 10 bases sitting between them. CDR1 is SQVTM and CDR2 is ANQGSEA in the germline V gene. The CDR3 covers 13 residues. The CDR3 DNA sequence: TGCAGCGTTGAAGAAAGGCATGCAGGGGAGCTGTTTTTT. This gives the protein CSVEERHAGELFF.

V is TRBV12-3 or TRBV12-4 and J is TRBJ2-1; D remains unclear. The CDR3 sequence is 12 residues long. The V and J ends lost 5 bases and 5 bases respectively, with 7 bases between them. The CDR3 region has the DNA TGTGCCAGCAGTATGGTTCACAATGAGCAGTTCTTC. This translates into CASSMVHNEQFF.

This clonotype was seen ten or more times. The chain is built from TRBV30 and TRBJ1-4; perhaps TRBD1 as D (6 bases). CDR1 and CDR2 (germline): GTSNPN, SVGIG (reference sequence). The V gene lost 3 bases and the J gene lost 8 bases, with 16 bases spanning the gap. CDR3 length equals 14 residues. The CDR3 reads CAWSEGGAREKLFF. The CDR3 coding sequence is TGTGCCTGGAGCGAGGGGGGGGCGAGGGAAAAACTGTTTTTT.

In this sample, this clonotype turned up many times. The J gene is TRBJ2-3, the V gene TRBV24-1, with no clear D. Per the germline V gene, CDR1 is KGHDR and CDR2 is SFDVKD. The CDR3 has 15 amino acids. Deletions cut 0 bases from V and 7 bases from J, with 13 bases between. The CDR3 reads CATSDLLSSGYTQYF. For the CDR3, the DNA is TGTGCCACCAGTGATTTGCTTTCCTCCGGGTATACGCAGTATTTT.

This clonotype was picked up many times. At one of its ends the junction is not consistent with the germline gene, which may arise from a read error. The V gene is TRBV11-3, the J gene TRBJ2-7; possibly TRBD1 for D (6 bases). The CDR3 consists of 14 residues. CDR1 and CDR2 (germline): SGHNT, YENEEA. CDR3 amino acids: CASSLEQGSYEQYF. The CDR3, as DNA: TGTGCCAGCAGCCTAGAACAGGGTTCCTACGAGCAGTACTTC.

The CDR3 loop is CASSIQSNTETQYF. The CDR3, as DNA: TGTGCCAGTAGTATACAAAGCAACACAGAGACCCAGTACTTC. This chain uses TRBV19 with TRBJ2-5; no clear D gene. Germline V CDR1 and CDR2: LNHDA, SQIVND (reference sequence). Trimming took off 2 bases at V and 4 bases at J, with 11 bases between the two ends. The CDR3 contains 14 residues.

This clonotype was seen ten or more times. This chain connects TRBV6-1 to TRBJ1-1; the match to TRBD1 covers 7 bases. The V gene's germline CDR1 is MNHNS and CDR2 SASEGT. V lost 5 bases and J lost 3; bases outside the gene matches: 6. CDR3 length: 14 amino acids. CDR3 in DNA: TGTGCCAGCAGTCTCGAAGACAGGGACACTGAAGCTTTCTTT. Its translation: CASSLEDRDTEAFF.

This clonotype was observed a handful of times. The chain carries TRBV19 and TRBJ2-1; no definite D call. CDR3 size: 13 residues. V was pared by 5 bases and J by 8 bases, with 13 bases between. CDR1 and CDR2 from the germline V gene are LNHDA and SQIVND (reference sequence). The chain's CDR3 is CASSVGFGYEQFF. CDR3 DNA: TGTGCCAGTAGTGTCGGGTTTGGGTATGAGCAGTTCTTC.

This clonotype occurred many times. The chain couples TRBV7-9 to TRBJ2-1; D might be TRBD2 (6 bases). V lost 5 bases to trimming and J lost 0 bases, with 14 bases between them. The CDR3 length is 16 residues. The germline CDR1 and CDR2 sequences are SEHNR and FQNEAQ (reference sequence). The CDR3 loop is CASSGRGLLSYNEQFF. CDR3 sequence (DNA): TGTGCCAGCAGCGGGCGAGGACTACTCTCCTACAATGAGCAGTTCTTC.

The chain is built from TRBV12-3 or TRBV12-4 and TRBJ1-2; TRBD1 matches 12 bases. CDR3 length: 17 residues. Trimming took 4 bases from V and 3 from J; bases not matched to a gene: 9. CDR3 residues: CASSSTPGTGGDYGYTF. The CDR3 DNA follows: TGTGCCAGCAGTTCAACCCCCGGGACAGGGGGCGACTATGGCTACACCTTC.

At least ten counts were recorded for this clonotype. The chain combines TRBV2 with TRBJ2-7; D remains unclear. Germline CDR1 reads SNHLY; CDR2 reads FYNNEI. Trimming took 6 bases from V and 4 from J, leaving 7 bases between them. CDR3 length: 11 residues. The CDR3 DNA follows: TGTGCCAGCAGCACCCAATACGAGCAGTACTTC. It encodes CASSTQYEQYF.

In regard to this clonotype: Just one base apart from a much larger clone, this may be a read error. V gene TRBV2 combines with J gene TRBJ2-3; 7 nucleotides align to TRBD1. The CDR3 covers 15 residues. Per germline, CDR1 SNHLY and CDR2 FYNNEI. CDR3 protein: CAGSVKGAWTDTQYF. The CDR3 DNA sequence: TGTGCCGGCAGTGTAAAGGGGGCCTGGACAGATACGCAGTATTTT.